This note documents a single T cell receptor beta chain sequence. The antigen remains unidentified. PCR involved 60 Vbeta and 13 Jbeta primers. The method was immunoSEQ multiplex PCR; TCRdb's version includes in-frame clones alone and lacks a portion of them. The sample includes 100,000 to 150,000 clones, 65% to 75% of them seen just once. The sample comes from a study of cytomegalovirus exposure and HLA in healthy donors. Notes on the study in general: An analysis was carried out later, and it reportedly showed fewer N-insertions in an Asian-associated ancestry cluster than the approximately 700-donor mean. The CMV antigen specificity of three CMV-associated chains was confirmed through in vitro analysis. A likely sequencing artifact accounted for one observed cluster of highly shared sequence variants.

Germline values: CDR1 GTSNPN, CDR2 SVGIG (reference sequence). The CDR3 extends over 15 amino acids. The V and J ends lost 1 base and 3 bases respectively, with 12 bases between them. Sequenced: PBMCs. This chain links TRBV30 with TRBJ1-4; the D is unclear. The receptor was isolated from a woman aged 45-65 years in good health and CMV-seropositive. The CDR3 DNA follows: TGTGCCTGGAGTGCCCTCGCCCGGGCTAATGAAAAACTGTTTTTT. Amino acid sequence: CAWSALARANEKLFF.